This T cell receptor (beta chain) was retrieved from a study of blood T cell repertoires in COVID-19. At the level of the study: Acute and convalescent COVID-19 specimens originated in the United States, Italy and Spain. The cDNA or gDNA used as material had been derived from T cells, B-cell-depleted T cells, or PBMCs.

Sequencing was performed with immunoSEQ multiplex PCR; in TCRdb, only in-frame clones are kept and a portion is missing. The table shows 250,000 or so clones, with 65% to 85% occurring only once. In assigning cohorts, the study relied on participant-reported clinical history. The CDR3 covers 14 residues. Trimming left V 4 bases short and J 5 bases short, with 15 bases between. Germline CDR1 reads SGHNT; CDR2 reads YYREEE (reference sequence). The gene calls are TRBV5-4 and TRBJ1-2; D may be TRBD1 (6 bases). Sequenced: PBMCs or T cells enriched from blood (not recorded which). The sequence was obtained from a man aged 50 or older who had recovered from COVID-19. CDR3 nucleotides: TGTGCCAGCAGCCCCCCCGGGACACCATATGGCTACACCTTC. The encoded protein is CASSPPGTPYGYTF.